One T cell receptor beta chain is described in this entry. Which antigen it targets is not known. No much larger clonotype is one base removed from it; base qualities were not supplied. For repertoire sequencing, the TCR beta CDR3 regions were amplified from RNA transcripts. The first round was an RT-PCR using HTBI primers with the Qiagen OneStep RT-PCR kit, and this first round was followed by a second-round multiplex PCR, then size selection and purification. Sequencing of the libraries was carried out on an Illumina HiSeq2000 in paired-end mode with 100 bp reads. The published analysis was carried out like this. SOAPnuke was used to process the reads, removing any read that contained adapters or uncalled bases, had a mean Phred below 15, or lacked an exact match to the constant primer or identifier. High-quality paired reads were merged with COPE v1.2.5. Clonotypes were defined as unique nucleotide sequences and were aligned to IMGT TRB V, D and J references using MiTCR v1.1. Analysis was restricted to V-J combinations with a frequency above 0.0001, which covered roughly 99% of repertoires. For each V-J combination, a TCR clonal expansion and chaos score was defined as F50 clonal expansion divided by the chaos observed in the TCRdist matrix. Welch's t-statistics and random forest were used to narrow the features down to 10 to 15 V-J combinations, which were then fed into a naive Bayes classifier. The similarity between thyroid and blood repertoires was quantified using the Morisita-Horn index. TCRdb's own reprocessing of the public reads used fastp at Q25 and MiXCR and kept productive beta chains. Rows are unified per CDR3 protein, each entry keeping the most common DNA and genes. The V and J calls come from TCRdb's annotation, not from the publication. The sample has 1 million to 1.3 million distinct CDR3 sequences on record, about 38% of them singletons. 11% of the sample rests with the top ten.

The junction shows trimming of 0 bases on V and 7 bases on J, and the gene matches do not reach 13 bases of it. As encoded in the germline V gene, CDR1 is SGDLS while CDR2 is YYNGEE. The CDR3 goes from the cysteine to the phenylalanine over 17 residues. The sequence is cut down to CDR3 DNA, 51 bases in frame from base 1. The hyperthyroidism patients were 18 to 65 years old and newly diagnosed, with a disease duration of less than 2 months. Patients were excluded if they had other autoimmune diseases, uncontrolled infections, pregnancy or lactation. Diagnosis relied on clinical symptoms, serum thyroxine, TRAb, thyroid ultrasound and orbital computed tomography. Total RNA was extracted using Trizol reagent, and RNA quality was checked on an Agilent 2100 Bioanalyzer. This record belongs to a study of Graves' ophthalmopathy and Graves' hyperthyroidism (dated by TCRdb to about 2018). Study-level background: A patient counted as having stable hyperthyroidism if there was no progression to ophthalmopathy within 18 months of follow-up. TCR beta repertoire signatures were used to distinguish Graves' ophthalmopathy from Graves' hyperthyroidism and to predict progression to ophthalmopathy. In total, 135 blood samples were TCR-sequenced: approximately 42 ophthalmopathy, roughly 80 hyperthyroidism and some 17 hyperthyroidism-to-ophthalmopathy patients. To explore V-J signatures that distinguish ophthalmopathy from hyperthyroidism, a discovery set of under 110 patients was enrolled, made up of 40 to 45 with ophthalmopathy and 55 to 65 with stable hyperthyroidism. For independent validation, a separate cohort was made up of some 19 hyperthyroidism patients plus 17 patients who later progressed from hyperthyroidism to ophthalmopathy. In more than five hyperthyroidism patients, T-cell repertoires of thyroid tissue and blood were compared. Following sample collection, hyperthyroidism patients were given methimazole at a starting dose of 30 mg daily, and ophthalmopathy patients were given high-dose intravenous methylprednisolone. What the study reported, not specific to this receptor: Most expanded thyroid clonotypes with a frequency above 0.001 also appeared in blood, which suggests that blood repertoires may reflect the immune response in the thyroid. In validation, the model predicted ophthalmopathy progression with 70.59% sensitivity and 72% to 80% specificity; around twelve predicted patients were CT-confirmed with GO in a median of approximately six months. In cross-validation, the 13-signature model distinguished ophthalmopathy from stable hyperthyroidism with about 90% sensitivity and 81% to 82% specificity, while in the test set the corresponding values were about 80% and 75%. No statistical method was used to set the sample size in advance, and the investigators knew which group each participant was assigned to.

The sequence is built from TRBV9 and TRBJ2-7, with 10 central nucleotides matching TRBD2. The source of this sequence is an adult man with Graves' hyperthyroidism. Specimen: peripheral blood or thyroid tissue (not recorded which). The sequence in DNA is TGTGCCAGCAGCGTAGGGAGCCGTCCTAGCGGGAGCCATGAGCAGTACTTC. It specifies CASSVGSRPSGSHEQYF.